The next 23 T cell receptor beta chains were all read from a single sample in a study of T cell changes during pregnancy in multiple sclerosis. The protocol was immunoSEQ multiplex PCR, while the TCRdb copy is restricted to in-frame clones and leaves out a portion. This sample has 50,000 or so clones, with approximately 90% found just once. The sequences come from CD4+ T cells from peripheral blood mononuclear cells, collected before pregnancy. Receptors were obtained from a female donor with multiple sclerosis, enrolled in a pregnancy study.

The chain links TRBV27 to TRBJ1-1; TRBD1 aligns across 11 bases. The CDR3 length is 16 residues. Germline V gives CDR1 MNHEY, CDR2 SMNVEV (reference sequence). Unmatched junction bases numbered 7, after V lost 4 bases and J lost 3 bases. In DNA, the CDR3 is TGTGCCAGCAGTTCCGCGGGGACAGGGGGGTACACTGAAGCTTTCTTT. Protein product: CASSSAGTGGYTEAFF.

The chain has TRBV11-2 and TRBJ1-2; D is perhaps TRBD1 (5 bases). This CDR3 is built from 14 residues. CDR1 SGHAT and CDR2 FQNNGV come from the germline V gene. Between the trimmed V and J ends, which lost 5 bases and 2 bases, there was a span of 12 bases. The CDR3 loop is CASSRGQGNYGYTF. For the CDR3, the DNA is TGTGCCAGCAGCCGAGGTCAGGGCAACTATGGCTACACCTTC.

This clone appeared once. The chain has TRBV11-2 and TRBJ2-1, with 11 bases aligning to TRBD1. Germline CDR1 is SGHAT and CDR2 is FQNNGV. V shed 8 bases, J shed 3 bases, and the junction held 3 bases outside the gene matches. The CDR3 is made up of 14 amino acids. CDR3 protein: CASSGTGGYNEQFF. In nucleotides, the CDR3 is TGTGCCAGCTCCGGGACAGGGGGCTACAATGAGCAGTTCTTC.

This chain uses TRBV6-5 with TRBJ2-2; D uncertain. This CDR3 is 15 amino acids long. CDR1 MNHEY and CDR2 SVGAGI come from the germline V gene. Trimming removed 6 bases at V and 8 bases at J, with 19 bases between. The CDR3, as DNA: TGTGCCAGCAGGGGCCTCATAGGCTCCCTGGGGGAGCTGTTTTTT. It yields the protein CASRGLIGSLGELFF.

The rearrangement uses TRBV29-1 and TRBJ2-2, with a tentative D call TRBD1 (6 bases). CDR3 length: 14 amino acids. V lost 0 bases to trimming and J lost 5 bases, with 10 bases between them. Germline-derived CDR1 and CDR2 are SQVTM and ANQGSEA. CDR3 sequence reads: CSVEDRGKTGELFF. In DNA, the CDR3 is TGCAGCGTTGAAGACAGGGGAAAGACCGGGGAGCTGTTTTTT.

This chain uses TRBV7-2 with TRBJ1-3, with a tentative D call TRBD1 (5 bases). The V and J ends lost 1 base and 4 bases respectively, with 17 bases between them. In germline, CDR1 is SGHTA, CDR2 FQGNSA. This CDR3 is built from 17 residues. The CDR3 region has the DNA TGTGCCAGCAGCTTAGGCGGGACCCCCTTGAGCGGAAACACCATATATTTT. Translation gives CASSLGGTPLSGNTIYF.

V and J are TRBV6-1 and TRBJ1-1; D might be TRBD1 (5 bases). Trimming took 7 bases from V and 1 from J, leaving 16 bases between them. The CDR3 extends over 15 amino acids. Germline CDR1 MNHNS, CDR2 SASEGT. This CDR3 reads CASISHETGNTEAFF. The CDR3 DNA sequence: TGTGCCAGCATATCCCACGAAACAGGGAACACTGAAGCTTTCTTT.

This clone showed up just a few times. The chain couples TRBV13 to TRBJ2-7, with 13 bases that match TRBD2. With V trimmed by 5 bases and J by 3 bases, 7 bases remained unmatched. Germline values: CDR1 PRHDT, CDR2 FYEKMQ (reference sequence). The CDR3 loop spans 16 amino acids. The CDR3 protein is CASSRTSGSIIYEQYF. In nucleotides, the CDR3 is TGTGCCAGCAGCAGGACTAGCGGGAGTATCATCTACGAGCAGTACTTC.

The rearrangement links TRBV10-3 to TRBJ2-7, with a weak D call TRBD2 (5 bases). The CDR3 contains 12 residues. The V end lost 2 bases, the J end lost 6 bases, and 8 bases lay between the germline ends. CDR1 is ENHRY, CDR2 SYGVKD, per germline. The CDR3 DNA reads as TGTGCCATCAGTGAGAGGAGGTCCGAGCAGTACTTC. Encoded protein: CAISERRSEQYF.

This clone was recorded once. The CDR3 is CASRGGASGRGYEQFF. CDR3 sequence (DNA): TGCGCCAGCAGGGGGGGGGCTAGCGGGAGAGGATATGAGCAGTTCTTC. V and J are TRBV5-1 and TRBJ2-1; 10 bases line up with TRBD2. The V and J ends lost 5 bases and 8 bases, in that order; junction bases with no gene match: 13. The length of the CDR3 is 16 residues. CDR1 is SGHRS, CDR2 YFSETQ, per germline.

The chain employs TRBV9 and TRBJ2-7, with 12 bases fitting TRBD2. CDR3 length equals 16 residues. Germline CDR1 SGDLS, CDR2 YYNGEE. The V and J ends lost 4 bases and 4 bases, in that order; junction bases with no gene match: 9. This CDR3 is CASSPGLAGTRYEQYF. The CDR3 nucleotides are TGTGCCAGCAGCCCCGGACTAGCGGGAACCAGGTACGAGCAGTACTTC.

V gene TRBV2 combines with J gene TRBJ1-1; 9 bases align to TRBD1. Trimming at V came to 6 bases and at J to 4 bases, leaving 6 bases not matched to a gene. Looked up from germline, CDR1 is SNHLY and CDR2 is FYNNEI. The CDR3 totals 14 residues. The CDR3 here is CASRGDRVLTEAFF. The DNA of the CDR3 is TGTGCCAGCAGGGGGGACAGGGTTCTCACTGAAGCTTTCTTT.

J is TRBJ1-1 and V is TRBV4-3; 7 bases align to TRBD1. The V and J ends lost 0 bases and 1 base, in that order; junction bases with no gene match: 2. The CDR3 totals 15 residues. The germline gives CDR1 LGHNA, CDR2 YSLEER. The CDR3 region is CASSQDRGQNTEAFF. The CDR3 DNA reads TGCGCCAGCAGCCAAGATAGGGGGCAGAACACTGAAGCTTTCTTT.

The chain links TRBV5-6 to TRBJ1-1; 9 bases fit TRBD1. This CDR3 is 14 amino acids long. Per the germline V gene, CDR1 is SGHDT and CDR2 is YYEEEE. V lost 7 bases, J lost 0 bases, and 4 bases stayed unmatched. The CDR3 DNA is TGTGCCAGCGTGGACAGGGGTTTGAACACTGAAGCTTTCTTT. It encodes CASVDRGLNTEAFF.

In this sample, this clone turned up once. The V gene is TRBV7-9, the J gene TRBJ2-1, with 8 bases aligning to TRBD2. The V and J ends lost 2 bases and 11 bases, in that order; junction bases with no gene match: 14. In germline, CDR1 is SEHNR, CDR2 FQNEAQ (reference sequence). The length of the CDR3 is 16 residues. The CDR3 DNA is TGTGCCAGCAGCTTAACTTTGAGCGGGAGAAGCGCTCAGCAGTTCTTC. This encodes CASSLTLSGRSAQQFF.

The V call is TRBV29-1, the J call TRBJ2-4; 15 nucleotides align to TRBD2. This CDR3 comprises 16 residues. V lost 4 bases and J lost 8; bases outside the gene matches: 9. CDR1 and CDR2 from the germline V gene are SQVTM and ANQGSEA. The CDR3 DNA follows: TGCAGCGTTGGGTCGGGGACTAGCGGGAGGAGGGACATTCAGTACTTC. It translates to CSVGSGTSGRRDIQYF.

The chain links TRBV20-1 to TRBJ1-2, with D possibly being TRBD1 (5 bases). Germline CDR1 is DFQATT and CDR2 is SNEGSKA (reference sequence). V lost 3 bases, J lost 6 bases, and 8 bases lay in between. This CDR3 has 11 residues. The DNA of the CDR3 is TGCAGTGCTAGGCCACAGGATGGCTACACCTTC. Protein sequence: CSARPQDGYTF.

The CDR3 loop is CASSKSGQGLVYGYTF. CDR3 DNA: TGTGCCAGTAGTAAGTCGGGACAGGGATTAGTCTATGGCTACACCTTC. This chain links TRBV19 with TRBJ1-2; 9 bases map to TRBD1. The CDR3 totals 16 residues. Trimming removed 4 bases from V and 4 bases from J; junction bases left unmatched: 10. In germline, CDR1 is LNHDA, CDR2 SQIVND (reference sequence).

The V gene is TRBV5-4, the J gene TRBJ2-1, with 9 bases fitting TRBD1. V lost 4 bases and J lost 3; bases outside the gene matches: 5. From germline, CDR1 is SGHNT and CDR2 YYREEE (reference sequence). This CDR3 is built from 15 residues. This CDR3 is CASSPRDRDYNEQFF. CDR3 in DNA: TGTGCCAGCAGCCCCCGGGACAGGGACTACAATGAGCAGTTCTTC.

V and J are TRBV19 and TRBJ2-5; 14 positions match TRBD2. The germline V gene encodes CDR1 LNHDA and CDR2 SQIVND (reference sequence). The CDR3 has 14 residues. Losses at the gene ends were 5 bases for V and 4 bases for J; bases not matched to a gene: 0. CDR3 loop: CASSGTSGRETQYF. The DNA of the CDR3 is TGTGCCAGTAGTGGGACTAGCGGGAGAGAGACCCAGTACTTC. The variable domain in full, completed from reference TRBV19 and TRBJ2-5, reads DGGITQSPKYLFRKEGQNVTLSCEQNLNHDAMYWYRQDPGQGLRLIYYSQIVNDFQKGDIAEGYSVSREKKESFPLTVTSAQKNPTAFYLCASSGTSGRETQYFGPGTRLLVL.

The rearrangement uses TRBV27 and TRBJ2-3; possibly TRBD1 for D (6 bases). Deletions cut 1 base from V and 0 bases from J, with 17 bases between. Germline V gives CDR1 MNHEY, CDR2 SMNVEV (reference sequence). This CDR3 has 18 amino acids. The CDR3 DNA is TGTGCCAGCAGTTTATTAGTGGACAGCTCCTCTAGCACAGATACGCAGTATTTT. This codes for CASSLLVDSSSSTDTQYF.

The J gene is TRBJ2-3, the V gene TRBV28; the match to TRBD1 covers 9 bases. The V gene's germline CDR1 is MDHEN and CDR2 SYDVKM. V lost 5 bases to trimming and J lost 0 bases; unmatched junction nucleotides: 6. The CDR3 length is 16 residues. CDR3 residues: CASSQPGQGSTDTQYF. Written as DNA, the CDR3 is TGTGCCAGCAGTCAACCGGGACAGGGAAGCACAGATACGCAGTATTTT.

V gene TRBV9 combines with J gene TRBJ2-3, with 11 bases lining up with TRBD2. The CDR3 extends over 16 amino acids. V lost 3 bases and J lost 7; bases outside the gene matches: 10. CDR1 and CDR2 from the germline V gene are SGDLS and YYNGEE. The CDR3 DNA sequence: TGTGCCAGCAGCGCTGGAACTAGCGGGAGTTTAAATACGCAGTATTTT. It yields the protein CASSAGTSGSLNTQYF.